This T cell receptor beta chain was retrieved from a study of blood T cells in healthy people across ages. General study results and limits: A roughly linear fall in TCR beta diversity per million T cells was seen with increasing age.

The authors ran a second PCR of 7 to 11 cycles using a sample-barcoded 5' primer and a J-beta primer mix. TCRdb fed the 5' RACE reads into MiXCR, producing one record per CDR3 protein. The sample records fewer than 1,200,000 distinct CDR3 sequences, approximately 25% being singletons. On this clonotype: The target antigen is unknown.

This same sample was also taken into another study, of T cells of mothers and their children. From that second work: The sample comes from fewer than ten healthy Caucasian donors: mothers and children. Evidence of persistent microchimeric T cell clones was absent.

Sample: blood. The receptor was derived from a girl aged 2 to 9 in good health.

CDR3 nucleotide sequence: TGTGCCAGCAGTCCGAACCCGGGACAGCAAAATGAAAAACTGTTTTTT. Protein sequence: CASSPNPGQQNEKLFF. The chain has TRBV28 and TRBJ1-4, with 7 bases matching TRBD1. V gave up 5 bases and J gave up 5 bases; unmatched junction bases: 11. The CDR3 contains 16 residues. Per the germline V gene, CDR1 is MDHEN and CDR2 is SYDVKM.